This T cell receptor beta chain stems from a study of CD8+ T cells in alopecia areata (dated by TCRdb to between 2018 and 2020). Describing the broader study: The treated patients, all with moderate-to-severe alopecia areata, were enrolled in an open-label pilot trial of oral tofacitinib given at 5 to 10 mg twice daily. Tofacitinib was administered for 6 to 18 months, and 6 months of follow-up off drug were then conducted to assess delayed response and recurrence. For the treated patients, the SALT score, which quantifies what percentage of scalp surface area is affected, served as the measure of disease severity. The study used high-throughput TCRbeta sequencing to examine T cell clonal expansion in alopecia areata, in both the C3H/HeJ mouse model and human patients. On the human side, TCRbeta sequencing was run on scalp tissue and on sorted CD4+ and CD8+ peripheral blood T cells from healthy controls and from alopecia areata patients with either patchy or totalis/universalis disease. Biopsies were taken from tofacitinib-treated patients at baseline and at 4 and 24 weeks of treatment, and a later scalp biopsy was taken in several of the tofacitinib-treated patients. Clonality in the scalp was compared among normal scalp (n=4), patchy alopecia areata scalp (n=8), and alopecia totalis/universalis scalp (n=8). RNA was obtained with the PAXgene miRNA kit for fixed scalp, the miRNeasy kit for PBMCs, and the RNeasy kit for mouse skin. TCRbeta CDR3 regions were amplified by immunoSEQ multiplex PCR with 35 Vbeta forward and 13 Jbeta reverse primers.

For this clone: Its recognized antigen is unknown. Base qualities are not recorded, but no much larger clone differs from it by a single base.

The treatment or condition label corresponds to: oral pan-JAK inhibitor, 5-10 mg twice daily. Lesional scalp punch biopsies and peripheral blood were collected from alopecia areata patients. PBMCs were isolated by density centrifugation and stained for CD3, CD4 and CD8, and CD4+ and CD8+ T cells were sorted on a FACSAria. Preparation of the library involved the immunoSEQ multiplex PCR assay. For TCR sequencing, RNA was extracted from every sample and reverse transcribed into cDNA to serve as template. SuperScript III was used for first-strand cDNA synthesis, primed with a 2:1 mix of oligo-dT and random hexamers. Amplification bias was assessed with a synthetic immune receptor repertoire, and residual bias was removed computationally. The paper's data handling went like this. After raw reads were preprocessed to remove errors, the CDR3 was defined following IMGT conventions as running from the conserved cysteine to phenylalanine. To get clonality, Shannon entropy was normalized by log2 of the number of productive unique TCRs and the result was subtracted from 1. Scalp TCRbeta sequences were cross-referenced with sorted blood CD4 and CD8 repertoires so that the CD4 or CD8 identity of scalp clones could be inferred. The table comes from immuneACCESS by way of TCRdb, which keeps in-frame sequences with V and J called. Part of the clones is missing from these tables; in studies checked, under half for an unresolved V gene and the rest for unknown reasons. The V and J calls and clone size were taken over from that table, and D and trimming were inferred from the DNA. Here the sample has over 85,000 clones; 60% to 80% occur a single time. The ten largest clones represent 15% to 20% of the sample.

General findings and caveats noted by the study authors: Compared with mice, TCR sequences shared between patients were less clear, possibly partly because of HLA diversity across the patient population. With tofacitinib, both scalp clonality and the number of expanded CD8+ clones among the top 100 scalp clones went down significantly. Resident alphabeta T cells in normal human skin are also sequenced, complicating scalp TCR repertoire analysis, unlike mouse skin dominated by gammadelta T cells. Many expanded lesional clones persisted in scalp and blood during tofacitinib treatment, which may partly explain relapse after stopping treatment. Because the treated cohort was small and had only one nonresponder, larger studies are needed to examine links between baseline CD8+ expansion and response. Lesional scalp, especially in alopecia totalis/universalis, showed higher clonality and more expanded CD8+ clones than normal scalp, suggesting antigenic drive.

Between the V and J ends, shortened by 0 bases and 0 bases respectively, the junction contains 5 bases. The CDR3 holds 14 amino acids from the cysteine to the phenylalanine. Just CDR3 DNA is preserved here, 42 bases in frame from base 1. From a lookup of the germline V gene, CDR1 and CDR2 are LGHNA and YSLEER. The TCR comes from a human donor with alopecia areata. This specimen was CD8+ T cells sorted from blood, taken at week 44, from a patient treated with tofacitinib. The chain links TRBV4-3 with TRBJ1-1; there is no confident call for the D gene. CDR3 region: CASSQDRLNTEAFF. The nucleotide sequence reads TGCGCCAGCAGCCAAGACAGGCTGAACACTGAAGCTTTCTTT.